This section outlines one T cell receptor (beta chain) sequence together with its context. The germline V gene has CDR1 LNHDA and CDR2 SQIVND (reference sequence). The V end was cut by 9 bases, the J end by 1 base, with 3 bases between. The CDR3 loop spans 11 amino acids. In the study's own analysis: The authors estimated nucleated cell counts from reference gene primer amplification. Assay: immunoSEQ multiplex PCR; the TCRdb copy retains only in-frame clones and omits some. That table supplies the V and J calls and clone size; D and trimming were determined from the DNA. This table has about 230,000 clones, around 81% appearing once. The data originate from a study of blood T cell repertoires in COVID-19.

The source is a man aged 45-60 years with active or convalescent COVID-19. This rearrangement joins TRBV19 to TRBJ2-2; D gene unclear. Sample: peripheral blood. The CDR3 DNA follows: TGTGCCAGCGGGAACACCGGGGAGCTGTTTTTT. This sequence encodes CASGNTGELFF. The variable domain in full, completed from reference TRBV19 and TRBJ2-2, reads DGGITQSPKYLFRKEGQNVTLSCEQNLNHDAMYWYRQDPGQGLRLIYYSQIVNDFQKGDIAEGYSVSREKKESFPLTVTSAQKNPTAFYLCASGNTGELFFGEGSRLTVL.